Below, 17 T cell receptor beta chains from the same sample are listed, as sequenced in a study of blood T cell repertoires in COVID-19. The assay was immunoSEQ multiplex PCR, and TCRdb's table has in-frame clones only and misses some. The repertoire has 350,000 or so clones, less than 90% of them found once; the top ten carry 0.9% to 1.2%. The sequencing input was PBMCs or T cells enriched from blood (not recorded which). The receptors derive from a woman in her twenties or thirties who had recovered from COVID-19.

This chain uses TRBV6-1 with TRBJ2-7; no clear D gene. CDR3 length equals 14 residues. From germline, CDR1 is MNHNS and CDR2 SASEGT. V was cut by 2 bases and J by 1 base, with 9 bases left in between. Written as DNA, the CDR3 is TGTGCCAGCAGTGAATCATGGGCGTCCTACGAGCAGTACTTC. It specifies CASSESWASYEQYF.

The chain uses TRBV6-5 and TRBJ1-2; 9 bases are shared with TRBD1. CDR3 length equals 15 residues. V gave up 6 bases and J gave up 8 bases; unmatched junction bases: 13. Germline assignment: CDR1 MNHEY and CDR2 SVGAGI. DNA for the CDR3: TGTGCCAGCAGACCCGCGGGACAGGGTAGCCGAGGCTACACCTTC. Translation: CASRPAGQGSRGYTF.

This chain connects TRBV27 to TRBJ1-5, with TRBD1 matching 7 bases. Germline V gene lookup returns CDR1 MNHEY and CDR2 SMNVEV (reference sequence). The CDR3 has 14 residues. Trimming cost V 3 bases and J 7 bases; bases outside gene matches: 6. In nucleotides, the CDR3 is TGTGCCAGCAGTTTGACAGGGTCAGCGCAGCCCCAGCATTTT. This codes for CASSLTGSAQPQHF.

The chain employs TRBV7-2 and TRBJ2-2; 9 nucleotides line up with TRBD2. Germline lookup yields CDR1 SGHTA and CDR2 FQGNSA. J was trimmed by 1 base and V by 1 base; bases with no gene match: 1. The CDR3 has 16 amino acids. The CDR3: CASSLGTSVNTGELFF. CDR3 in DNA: TGTGCCAGCAGCTTAGGGACTAGCGTGAACACCGGGGAGCTGTTTTTT.

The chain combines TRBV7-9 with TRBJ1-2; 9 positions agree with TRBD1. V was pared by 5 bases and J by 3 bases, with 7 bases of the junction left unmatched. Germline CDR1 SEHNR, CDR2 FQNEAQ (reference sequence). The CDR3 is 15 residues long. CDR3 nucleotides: TGTGCCAGCAGCCCGGAGGGGACAGGGCACTATGGCTACACCTTC. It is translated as CASSPEGTGHYGYTF.

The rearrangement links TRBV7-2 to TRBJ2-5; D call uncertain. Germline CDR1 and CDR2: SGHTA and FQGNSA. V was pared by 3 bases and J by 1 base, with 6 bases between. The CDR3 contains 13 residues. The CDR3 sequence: CASSFKLQETQYF. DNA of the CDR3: TGTGCCAGCAGCTTTAAGCTCCAAGAGACCCAGTACTTC.

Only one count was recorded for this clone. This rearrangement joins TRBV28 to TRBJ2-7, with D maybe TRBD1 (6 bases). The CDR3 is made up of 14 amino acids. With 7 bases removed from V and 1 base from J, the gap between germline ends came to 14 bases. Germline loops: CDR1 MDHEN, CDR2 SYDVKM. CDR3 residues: CASTRTDTSYEQYF. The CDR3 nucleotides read TGTGCCAGCACGAGGACAGATACTTCCTACGAGCAGTACTTC.

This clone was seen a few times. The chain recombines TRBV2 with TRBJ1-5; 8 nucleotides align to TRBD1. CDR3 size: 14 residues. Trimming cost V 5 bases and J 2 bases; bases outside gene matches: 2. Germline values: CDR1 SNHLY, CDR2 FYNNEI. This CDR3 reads CASSWGQGNQPQHF. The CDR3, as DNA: TGTGCCAGCAGTTGGGGACAGGGCAATCAGCCCCAGCATTTT.

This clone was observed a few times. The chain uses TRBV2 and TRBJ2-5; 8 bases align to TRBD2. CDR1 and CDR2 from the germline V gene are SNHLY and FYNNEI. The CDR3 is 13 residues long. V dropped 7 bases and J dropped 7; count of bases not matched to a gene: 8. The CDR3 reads CASTGAGVGTQYF. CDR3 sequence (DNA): TGTGCCAGCACAGGAGCGGGGGTCGGGACCCAGTACTTC.

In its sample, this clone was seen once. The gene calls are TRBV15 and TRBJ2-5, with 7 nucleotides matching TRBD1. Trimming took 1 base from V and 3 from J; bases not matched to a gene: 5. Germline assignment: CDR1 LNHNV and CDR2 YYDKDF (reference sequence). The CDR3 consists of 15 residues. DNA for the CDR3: TGTGCCACCAGCAGAGGACAGGGAAGGGAAGAGACCCAGTACTTC. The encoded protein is CATSRGQGREETQYF.

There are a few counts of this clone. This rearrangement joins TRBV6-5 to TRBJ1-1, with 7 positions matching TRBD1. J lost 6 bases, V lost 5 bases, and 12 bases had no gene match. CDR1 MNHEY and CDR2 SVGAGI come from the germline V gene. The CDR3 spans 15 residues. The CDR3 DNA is TGTGCCAGCAGTCCAATTAGAGGGGGCATTTCTGAAGCTTTCTTT. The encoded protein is CASSPIRGGISEAFF.

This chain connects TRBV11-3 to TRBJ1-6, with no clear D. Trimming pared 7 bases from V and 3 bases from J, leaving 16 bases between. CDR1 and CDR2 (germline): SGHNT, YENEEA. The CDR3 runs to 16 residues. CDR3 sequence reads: CASIPSGSVYNSPLHF. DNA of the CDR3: TGTGCCAGCATCCCCTCAGGTTCGGTCTATAATTCACCCCTCCACTTT. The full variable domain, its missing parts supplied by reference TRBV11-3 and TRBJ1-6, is EAGVVQSPRYKIIEKKQPVAFWCNPISGHNTLYWYLQNLGQGPELLIRYENEEAVDDSQLPKDRFSAERLKGVDSTLKIQPAELGDSAVYLCASIPSGSVYNSPLHFGNGTRLTVT.

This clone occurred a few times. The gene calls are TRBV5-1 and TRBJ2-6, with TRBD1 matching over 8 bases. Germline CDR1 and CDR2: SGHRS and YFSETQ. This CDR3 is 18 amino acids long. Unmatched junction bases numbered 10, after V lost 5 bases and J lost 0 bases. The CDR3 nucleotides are TGCGCCAGCAGTTCACCCGGACAGGGTCCCTCTGGGGCCAACGTCCTGACTTTC. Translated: CASSSPGQGPSGANVLTF.

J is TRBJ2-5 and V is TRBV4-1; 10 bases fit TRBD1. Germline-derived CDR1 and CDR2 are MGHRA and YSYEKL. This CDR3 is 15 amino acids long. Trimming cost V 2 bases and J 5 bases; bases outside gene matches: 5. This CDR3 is CASSQTGTGVETQYF. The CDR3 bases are TGCGCCAGCAGCCAAACCGGGACAGGGGTTGAGACCCAGTACTTC.

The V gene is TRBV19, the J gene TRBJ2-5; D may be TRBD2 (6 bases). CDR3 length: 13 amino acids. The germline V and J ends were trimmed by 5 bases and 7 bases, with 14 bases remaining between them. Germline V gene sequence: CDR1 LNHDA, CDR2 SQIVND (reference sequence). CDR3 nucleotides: TGTGCCAGTAGTGGCCTGGCCGGGGGGACCCAGTACTTC. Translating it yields CASSGLAGGTQYF.

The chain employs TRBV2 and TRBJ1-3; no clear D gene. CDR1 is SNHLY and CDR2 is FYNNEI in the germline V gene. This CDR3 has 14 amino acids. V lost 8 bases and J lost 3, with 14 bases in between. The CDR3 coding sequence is TGTGCCAGCCGCTCCTCGCGGGGTGGAAACACCATATATTTT. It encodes CASRSSRGGNTIYF.

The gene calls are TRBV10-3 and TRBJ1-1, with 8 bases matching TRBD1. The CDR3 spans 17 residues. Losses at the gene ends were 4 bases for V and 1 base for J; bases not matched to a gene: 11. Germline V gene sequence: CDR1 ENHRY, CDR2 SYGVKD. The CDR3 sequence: CAISAGQGMGANTEAFF. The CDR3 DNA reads TGTGCCATCAGTGCCGGACAGGGTATGGGGGCGAACACTGAAGCTTTCTTT.